These T cell receptor beta chains were read from a single sample in a study of graft-versus-host responses after intestinal transplantation. The repertoire was sequenced with immunoSEQ multiplex PCR; TCRdb's copy has only in-frame clones and lacks some. The data hold over 65,000 clones, with approximately 92% observed a single time. This specimen consisted of PBMCs, obtained 98 days after intestinal transplantation. The receptors derive from a human patient who received an intestinal transplant, so some T cells may come from the graft donor. The CDR3 runs from the conserved cysteine through the conserved F or W. D genes are given only for firm matches. The listing skips clone size in some rows; elsewhere it reads once, few, many or a size class.

V gene	D gene	J gene	CDR3 length	clone size	CDR3 DNA	CDR3 protein
TRBV29-1	NA	TRBJ2-5	13	NA	TGCAGCGTCAGAGGGGGACTCCAAGAGACCCAGTACTTC	CSVRGGLQETQYF
TRBV2	NA	TRBJ2-1	14	NA	TGTGCCAGCAGGGGGAGCGGCTCCTACAATGAGCAGTTCTTC	CASRGSGSYNEQFF
TRBV7-9	NA	TRBJ2-3	15	NA	TGTGCCAGCAGCACTACAGGGAGTGCGGCAGATACGCAGTATTTT	CASSTTGSAADTQYF
TRBV28	NA	TRBJ2-3	15	NA	TGTGCCAGCGGGAGGCAGCGCCCGGGCACAGATACGCAGTATTTT	CASGRQRPGTDTQYF
TRBV7-7	NA	TRBJ2-7	15	NA	TGTGCTAGCAGCTTAGGATTTGGCCCGTCGTACGAGCAGTACTTC	CASSLGFGPSYEQYF
TRBV9	NA	TRBJ2-3	14	NA	TGTGCCAGCAGCGTAGATGGAGTTACAGATACGCAGTATTTT	CASSVDGVTDTQYF
TRBV6-1	NA	TRBJ2-7	13	NA	TGTGCCAGCAGTCCACTAGGACACTACGAGCAGTACTTC	CASSPLGHYEQYF
TRBV5-4	NA	TRBJ2-1	18	once	TGTGCCAGCAGCCGCTCCTTTTACCGCGGGACAATCCACAATGAGCAGTTCTTC	CASSRSFYRGTIHNEQFF
TRBV19	NA	TRBJ1-5	15	NA	TGTGCCAGTAGTTTATCAGCCGGAGGCAATCAGCCCCAGCATTTT	CASSLSAGGNQPQHF
TRBV29-1	NA	TRBJ1-5	14	once	TGCAGCGTGGCGACAGGTAATGGGAATCAGCCCCAGCATTTT	CSVATGNGNQPQHF
TRBV6-1	NA	TRBJ1-2	15	NA	TGTGCCAGCACCGCACGGAGACAATCCAACTATGGCTACACCTTC	CASTARRQSNYGYTF
TRBV5-1	TRBD1	TRBJ2-5	14	NA	TGCGCCAGCAGCATAACAGGGGGCGGTGAGACCCAGTACTTC	CASSITGGGETQYF
TRBV5-6	NA	TRBJ2-7	16	NA	TGTGCCAGTTTGGGGGGCCCGGGTCCCACTGGTGGCGAGCAGTACTTC	CASLGGPGPTGGEQYF
TRBV7-8	TRBD2	TRBJ2-3	15	NA	TGTGCCAGCAGCCTAGCGGGAGGGCCGACAGATACGCAGTATTTT	CASSLAGGPTDTQYF
TRBV7-7	TRBD2	TRBJ2-3	15	NA	TGTGCTAGCAGCTTAGAGCGGGGTAGCACAGATACGCAGTATTTT	CASSLERGSTDTQYF
TRBV6-5	TRBD2	TRBJ2-3	16	NA	TGTGCCAGCAGTTCCTTTAGCGGGGGGAGGACAGATACGCAGTATTTT	CASSSFSGGRTDTQYF